The present TCR beta chain was sequenced within a study of T cells in Graves' hyperthyroidism and ophthalmopathy. General observations from the study: Peripheral blood also featured most of the thyroid clonotypes expanded above 0.001.

There are many counts of this clonotype. Its antigen remains unknown. Template material for amplifying TCR beta CDR3 regions consisted of RNA transcripts. When the TCR CDR3 underwent first-round RT-PCR, the HTBI primer set was used. In TCRdb, the multiplex PCR reads were re-called with MiXCR into one record per CDR3 protein. The profile shows more than 650,000 distinct CDR3 sequences, about 15% of them singletons. The J segment lost 5 bases and the V segment lost 4 bases, leaving 9 bases of the junction unmatched. CDR3 length: 16 amino acids. Per germline, CDR1 MDHEN and CDR2 SYDVKM. J is TRBJ2-2 and V is TRBV28, with 8 bases fitting TRBD1. The sequenced sample consisted of blood. This clonotype originated in a young woman with Graves' hyperthyroidism. CDR3 loop: CASSSVPGGSTGELFF. The CDR3 region has the DNA TGTGCCAGCAGTTCCGTCCCAGGGGGCAGTACCGGGGAGCTGTTTTTT.